The sequence of this T cell receptor beta chain was determined in a study of CD8+CD57+ T cells in acquired aplastic anemia. Study-level background: Roughly 3.2 ug was the average amount of DNA from sorted CD4+ and CD8+ cells. Study-wide points: Found in both controls and patients were around 29 CD8+ CDR3 sequences.

This clonotype was found many times. Its antigen is as yet unknown. Only patients with CD8+CD57+ cell expansion on flow cytometry were chosen for sequencing. By the time of blood sampling, patients had still received no therapy. The use of genomic DNA as template underpinned the TCR beta VDJ and CDR3 profiling. TCRdb analysed the reads with MiXCR anew, one entry per CDR3 protein. Of some 170,000 distinct CDR3 sequences listed, under 55% are singletons. V dropped 10 bases and J dropped 4 bases, with 14 bases sitting between them. The length of the CDR3 is 13 residues. Germline CDR1 LNHDA, CDR2 SQIVND (reference sequence).

The sequence was collected from a human donor with aplastic anemia. Sequenced sample: sorted CD4+, CD8+, or CD8+CD57+ T cells (not recorded which) from PBMCs. J is TRBJ2-1 and V is TRBV19; D call uncertain. CDR3 residues: CATAARLYNEQFF. Written as DNA, the CDR3 is TGTGCCACCGCAGCCCGCCTATACAATGAGCAGTTCTTC.